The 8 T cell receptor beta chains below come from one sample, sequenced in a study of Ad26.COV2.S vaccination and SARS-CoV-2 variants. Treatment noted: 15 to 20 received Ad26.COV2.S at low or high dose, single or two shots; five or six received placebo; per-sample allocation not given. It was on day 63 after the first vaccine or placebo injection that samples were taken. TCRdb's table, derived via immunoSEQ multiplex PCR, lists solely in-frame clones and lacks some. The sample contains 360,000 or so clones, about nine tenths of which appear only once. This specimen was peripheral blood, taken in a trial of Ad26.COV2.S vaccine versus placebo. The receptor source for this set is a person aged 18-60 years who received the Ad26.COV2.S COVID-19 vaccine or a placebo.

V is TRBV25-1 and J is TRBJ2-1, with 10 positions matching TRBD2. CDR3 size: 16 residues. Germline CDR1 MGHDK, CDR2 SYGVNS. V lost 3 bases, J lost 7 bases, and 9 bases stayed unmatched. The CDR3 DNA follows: TGTGCCAGCAGTGAGACAGCGGGAGGGAGGGGTAATGAGCAGTTCTTC. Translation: CASSETAGGRGNEQFF.

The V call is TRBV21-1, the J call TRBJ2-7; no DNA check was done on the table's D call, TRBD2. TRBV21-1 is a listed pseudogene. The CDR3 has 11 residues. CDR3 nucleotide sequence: TGTGCCAGCACCAAGTATTTTAAGCAGTACTTC. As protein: CASTKYFKQYF.

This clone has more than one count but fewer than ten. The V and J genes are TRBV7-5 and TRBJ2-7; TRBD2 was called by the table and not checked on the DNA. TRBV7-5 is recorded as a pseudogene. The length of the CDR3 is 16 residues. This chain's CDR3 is CARSSASQRGSYEQYF. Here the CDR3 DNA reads TGTGCCAGAAGCTCCGCTTCCCAGCGGGGTTCCTACGAGCAGTACTTC.

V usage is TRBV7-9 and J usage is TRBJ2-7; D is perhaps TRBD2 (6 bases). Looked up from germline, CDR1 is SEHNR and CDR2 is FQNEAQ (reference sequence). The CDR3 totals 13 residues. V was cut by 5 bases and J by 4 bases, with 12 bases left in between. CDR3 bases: TGTGCCAGCAGCCGGGCCGGGGGTTACGAGCAGTACTTC. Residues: CASSRAGGYEQYF. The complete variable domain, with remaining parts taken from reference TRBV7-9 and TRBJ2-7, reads DTGVSQNPRHKITKRGQNVTFRCDPISEHNRLYWYRQTLGQGPEFLTYFQNEAQLEKSRLLSDRFSAERPKGSFSTLEIQRTEQGDSAMYLCASSRAGGYEQYFGPGTRLTVT.

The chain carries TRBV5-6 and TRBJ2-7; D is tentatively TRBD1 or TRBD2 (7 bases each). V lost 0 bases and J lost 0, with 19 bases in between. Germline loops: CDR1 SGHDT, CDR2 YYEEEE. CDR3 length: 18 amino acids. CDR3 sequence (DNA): TGTGCCAGCAGCTTGGGGGGGGGACAGCCCCGGACCTCCTACGAGCAGTACTTC. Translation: CASSLGGGQPRTSYEQYF.

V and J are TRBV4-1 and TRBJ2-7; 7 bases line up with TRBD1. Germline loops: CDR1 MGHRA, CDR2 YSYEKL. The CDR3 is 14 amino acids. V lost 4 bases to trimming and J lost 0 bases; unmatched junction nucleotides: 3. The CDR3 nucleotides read TGCGCCAGCAGCCCTGGGACAGCCTCCTACGAGCAGTACTTC. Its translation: CASSPGTASYEQYF.

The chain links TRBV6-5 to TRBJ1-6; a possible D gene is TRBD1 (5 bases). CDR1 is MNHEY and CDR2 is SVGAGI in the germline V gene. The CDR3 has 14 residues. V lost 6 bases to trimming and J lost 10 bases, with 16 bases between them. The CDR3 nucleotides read TGTGCCAGCAGACAGGACACGCTATCCTCACCCCTCCACTTT. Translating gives CASRQDTLSSPLHF.

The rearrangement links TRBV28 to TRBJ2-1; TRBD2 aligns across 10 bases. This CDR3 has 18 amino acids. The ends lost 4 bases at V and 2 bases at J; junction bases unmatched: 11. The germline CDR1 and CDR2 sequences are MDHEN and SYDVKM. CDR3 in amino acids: CASSSRASGRSPYNEQFF. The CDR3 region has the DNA TGTGCCAGCAGTTCACGGGCTAGCGGGAGATCCCCCTACAATGAGCAGTTCTTC. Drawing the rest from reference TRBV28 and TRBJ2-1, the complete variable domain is DVKVTQSSRYLVKRTGEKVFLECVQDMDHENMFWYRQDPGLGLRLIYFSYDVKMKEKGDIPEGYSVSREKKERFSLILESASTNQTSMYLCASSSRASGRSPYNEQFFGPGTRLTVL.